The 4 T cell receptor beta chains reported below all come from one sample, sequenced in a study of blood T cell repertoires in COVID-19. Some clones are missing from TCRdb's copy, which holds only in-frame ones; the method was immunoSEQ multiplex PCR. The sample includes about 50,000 clones, 83% of them seen just once. Specimen: peripheral blood. Receptors originate from a man aged 35 to 55 with acute or convalescent COVID-19.

This chain links TRBV24-1 with TRBJ2-1, with TRBD2 matching over 12 bases. CDR1 and CDR2 from the germline V gene are KGHDR and SFDVKD. V dropped 3 bases and J dropped 7; count of bases not matched to a gene: 6. The CDR3 sequence is 16 residues long. Here the CDR3 reads CATSDVTSGSRNEQFF. The CDR3 bases are TGTGCCACCAGTGATGTGACTAGCGGGAGTCGAAATGAGCAGTTCTTC.

The chain joins TRBV5-4 to TRBJ2-3; 8 bases are a match to TRBD2. Germline V lookup: CDR1 SGHNT, CDR2 YYREEE (reference sequence). The CDR3 consists of 15 residues. J was trimmed by 3 bases and V by 3 bases; bases with no gene match: 6. CDR3 in amino acids: CASSSTSGGTDTQYF. The CDR3 bases are TGTGCCAGCAGCTCTACTAGCGGAGGAACAGATACGCAGTATTTT.

V is TRBV5-1 and J is TRBJ2-5; 12 positions agree with TRBD1. The CDR3 is made up of 15 amino acids. J lost 5 bases, V lost 4 bases, and 6 bases had no gene match. Germline V gene sequence: CDR1 SGHRS, CDR2 YFSETQ. CDR3 region: CASSTGTGGAETQYF. In DNA, the CDR3 is TGCGCCAGCAGCACGGGGACAGGGGGCGCCGAGACCCAGTACTTC.

This sequence joins TRBV5-1 and TRBJ2-5, with D uncertain. Trimming cost V 0 bases and J 1 base, with 7 bases left between them. CDR1 SGHRS and CDR2 YFSETQ come from the germline V gene. This CDR3 is 14 amino acids long. The CDR3 bases are TGCGCCAGCAGCTTGGGACACCGCCAAGAGACCCAGTACTTC. This encodes CASSLGHRQETQYF.